This T cell receptor beta chain was retrieved from a study of identical twins. The table lists this clonotype with a few counts. Its antigen is unidentified. The V gene end was trimmed by 0 bases and the J gene end by 2 bases; junction bases not matched to a gene: 5. This CDR3 is built from 16 residues. Per germline, CDR1 ENHRY and CDR2 SYGVKD. TCRdb called the 5' RACE reads again in MiXCR, with one record for every CDR3 protein. The sample has about 530,000 distinct CDR3 sequences, around 15% seen once. Study-level results: For cord blood, abundant beta clonotypes had fewer insertions, unlike memory repertoires, which showed none.

The data also belong to a second study, concerning yellow fever vaccine responses in identical twins.

The chain has TRBV10-3 and TRBJ2-5; 8 bases fit TRBD1. Sequencing was performed on CD4+ T cells sorted from blood. The clonotype originates from a young woman in good health. The CDR3 sequence is CAISESLGTGQETQYF. DNA of the CDR3: TGTGCCATCAGTGAGTCGTTGGGGACAGGACAAGAGACCCAGTACTTC.